This T cell receptor (beta chain) was sequenced during a study of siplizumab effects on memory and regulatory T cells. Regarding the study as a whole: Among mappable alloreactive CD4+ clones, the Treg-derived fraction averaged nearly 70% with siplizumab versus roughly 30% in controls.

Repertoires were generated with immunoSEQ multiplex PCR, while TCRdb's copy carries only in-frame clones and drops some. This sample has roughly 26,000 clones; about 79% occur once, and the top ten carry 24%. The V segment lost 3 bases and the J segment 5 bases; nucleotides outside the gene matches: 5. The CDR3 spans 15 residues. Germline V gives CDR1 MRHNA, CDR2 SNTAGT. Notes on this clone: Its antigen is not identified.

This TCR derives from a human donor in good health. Sequencing used memory CD4+ T cells sorted from blood. The chain joins TRBV6-4 to TRBJ2-3; 10 nucleotides agree with TRBD2. CDR3 nucleotide sequence: TGTGCCAGCAGTGAGCTAGCGGGAGTTGGAGATACGCAGTATTTT. It yields the protein CASSELAGVGDTQYF.